This T cell receptor beta chain was recorded in a study of blood T cell repertoires in COVID-19. At the level of the study: The United States, Italy and Spain were the sources of the acute and convalescent COVID-19 samples. PBMCs, B-cell-depleted T cells, or T cells provided the cDNA or gDNA that made up the material.

Sequencing was performed with immunoSEQ multiplex PCR; in TCRdb, only in-frame clones are kept and a portion is missing. The sample holds 400,000 to 450,000 clones; approximately 90% are singletons and the top ten take 0.7% to 0.85%. The CDR3 runs 15 residues. From germline, CDR1 is LNHDA and CDR2 SQIVND (reference sequence). V lost 10 bases, J lost 4 bases, and 9 bases stayed unmatched. V usage is TRBV19 and J usage is TRBJ2-3; 12 nucleotides match TRBD2. Source material: peripheral blood. This receptor was obtained from a man between 18 and 29 years old with COVID-19, enrolled during active disease. Here the CDR3 reads CATTQLAGGADTQYF. CDR3 bases: TGTGCCACCACCCAGCTAGCGGGAGGGGCAGATACGCAGTATTTT.